Sequencing of this TCR beta chain was carried out in a study of cytomegalovirus exposure and HLA in healthy donors. Overall study results and limits: Among CMV-associated TCR beta chains, most appeared HLA-restricted in a later analysis. The classifier reportedly diagnosed cytomegalovirus status with high sensitivity and specificity. A later analysis by the authors found several of the most significant clusters apparently linked to common viral pathogens.

Concerning this clone: Antigen specificity is unknown.

V was pared by 5 bases and J by 2 bases, with 12 bases of the junction left unmatched. This CDR3 spans 17 amino acids. Germline CDR1 reads SGHRS; CDR2 reads YFSETQ. It was with 60 Vbeta and 13 Jbeta primers that the PCR ran. The data were produced by immunoSEQ multiplex PCR, yet TCRdb's version contains in-frame clones alone and is incomplete. The sample has around 180,000 clones, 75% to 85% seen once. This TCR was recovered from a woman in her 30s in good health and CMV-seropositive. V gene TRBV5-1 combines with J gene TRBJ2-3; 9 positions match TRBD1. Sequencing was carried out using PBMCs. CDR3 bases: TGCGCCAGCAGACATACTTCCACAGGGGGCCTCACAGATACGCAGTATTTT. It yields the protein CASRHTSTGGLTDTQYF.